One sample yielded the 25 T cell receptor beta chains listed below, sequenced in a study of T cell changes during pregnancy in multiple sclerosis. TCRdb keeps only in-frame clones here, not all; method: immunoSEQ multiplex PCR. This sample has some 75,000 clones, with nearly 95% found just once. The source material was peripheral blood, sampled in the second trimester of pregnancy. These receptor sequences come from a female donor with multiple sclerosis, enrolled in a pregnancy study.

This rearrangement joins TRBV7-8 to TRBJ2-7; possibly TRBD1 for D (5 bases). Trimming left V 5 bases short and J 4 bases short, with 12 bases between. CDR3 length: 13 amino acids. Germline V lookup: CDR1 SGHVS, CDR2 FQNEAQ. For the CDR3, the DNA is TGTGCCAGCAGCCCCGAGACAGTTTACGAGCAGTACTTC. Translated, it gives CASSPETVYEQYF.

DNA of the CDR3: TGTGCCAGCAGTTACAGTATGAACACTGAAGCTTTCTTT. Translated: CASSYSMNTEAFF. The gene calls are TRBV27 and TRBJ1-1, with D unresolved. The CDR3 has 13 amino acids. Germline V gene lookup returns CDR1 MNHEY and CDR2 SMNVEV (reference sequence). V was cut by 4 bases and J by 0 bases, with 6 bases left in between.

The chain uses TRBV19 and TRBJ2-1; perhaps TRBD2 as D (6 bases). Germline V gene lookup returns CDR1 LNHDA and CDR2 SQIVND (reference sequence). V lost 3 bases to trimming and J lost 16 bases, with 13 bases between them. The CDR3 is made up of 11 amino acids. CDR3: CASSIRREFFF. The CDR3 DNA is TGTGCCAGTAGTATCAGGCGGGAATTCTTCTTC.

The CDR3 is CASSVQSGRPGDTQYF. The CDR3 region has the DNA TGTGCCAGCAGCGTCCAAAGCGGGAGGCCTGGAGATACGCAGTATTTT. The chain joins TRBV9 to TRBJ2-3; 9 positions agree with TRBD2. Per germline, CDR1 SGDLS and CDR2 YYNGEE. This CDR3 has 16 amino acids. Unmatched junction bases numbered 9, after V lost 2 bases and J lost 5 bases.

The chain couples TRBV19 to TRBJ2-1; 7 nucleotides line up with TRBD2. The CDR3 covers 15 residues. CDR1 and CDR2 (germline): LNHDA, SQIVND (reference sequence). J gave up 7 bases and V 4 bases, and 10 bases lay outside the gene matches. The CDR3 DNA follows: TGTGCCAGTAGTAAAGTCCCGGGACTATCTAATGAGCAGTTCTTC. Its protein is CASSKVPGLSNEQFF.

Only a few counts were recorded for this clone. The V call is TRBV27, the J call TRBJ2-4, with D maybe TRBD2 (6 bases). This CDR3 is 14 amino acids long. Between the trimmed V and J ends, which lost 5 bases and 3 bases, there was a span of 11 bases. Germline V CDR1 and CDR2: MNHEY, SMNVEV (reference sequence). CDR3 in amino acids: CASSPQGGKNIQYF. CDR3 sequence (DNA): TGTGCCAGCAGTCCGCAGGGAGGCAAAAACATTCAGTACTTC.

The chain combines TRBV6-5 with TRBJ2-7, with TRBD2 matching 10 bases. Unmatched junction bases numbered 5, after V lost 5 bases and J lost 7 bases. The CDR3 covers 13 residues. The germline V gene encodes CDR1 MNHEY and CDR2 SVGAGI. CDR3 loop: CASSTGLAKEQYF. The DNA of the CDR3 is TGTGCCAGCAGTACGGGACTAGCGAAAGAGCAGTACTTC.

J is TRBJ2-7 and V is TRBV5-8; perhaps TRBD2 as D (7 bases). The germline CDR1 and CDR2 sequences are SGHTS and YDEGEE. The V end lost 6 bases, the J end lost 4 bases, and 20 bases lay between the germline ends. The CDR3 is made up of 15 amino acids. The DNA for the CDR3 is TGTGCCAGCACCCCCCCGCTCGGGGGGCAGTACGAGCAGTACTTC. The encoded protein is CASTPPLGGQYEQYF.

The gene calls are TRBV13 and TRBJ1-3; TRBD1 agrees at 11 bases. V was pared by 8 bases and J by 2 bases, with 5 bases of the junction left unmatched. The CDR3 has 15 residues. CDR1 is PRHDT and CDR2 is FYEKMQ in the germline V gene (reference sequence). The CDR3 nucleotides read TGTGCCAGCCGGACAGGGGGCGTCGCTGGAAACACCATATATTTT. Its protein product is CASRTGGVAGNTIYF.

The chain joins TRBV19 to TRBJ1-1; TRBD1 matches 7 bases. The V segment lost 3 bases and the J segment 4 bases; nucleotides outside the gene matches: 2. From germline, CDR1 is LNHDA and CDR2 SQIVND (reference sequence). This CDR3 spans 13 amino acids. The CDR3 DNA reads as TGTGCCAGTAGTATGGCAGGGGGCACTGAAGCTTTCTTT. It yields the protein CASSMAGGTEAFF.

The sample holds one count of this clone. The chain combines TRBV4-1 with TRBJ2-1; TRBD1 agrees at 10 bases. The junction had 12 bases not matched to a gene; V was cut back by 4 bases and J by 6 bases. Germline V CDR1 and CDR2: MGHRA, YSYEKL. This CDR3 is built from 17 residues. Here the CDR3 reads CASSPRDRGMRRNEQFF. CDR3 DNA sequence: TGCGCCAGCAGCCCTCGGGACAGGGGAATGAGGCGCAATGAGCAGTTCTTC.

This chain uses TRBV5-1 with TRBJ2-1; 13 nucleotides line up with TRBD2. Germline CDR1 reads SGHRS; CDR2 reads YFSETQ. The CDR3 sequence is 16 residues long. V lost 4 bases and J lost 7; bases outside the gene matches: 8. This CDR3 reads CASSPRTSGRGNEQFF. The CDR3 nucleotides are TGCGCCAGCAGCCCCCGGACTAGCGGGAGAGGTAATGAGCAGTTCTTC.

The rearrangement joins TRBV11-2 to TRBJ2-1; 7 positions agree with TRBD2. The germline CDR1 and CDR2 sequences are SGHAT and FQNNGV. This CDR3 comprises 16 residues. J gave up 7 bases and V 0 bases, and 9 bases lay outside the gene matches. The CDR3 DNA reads TGTGCCAGCAGCTTAGATGGCGGGAGAGGCGGGAATGAGCAGTTCTTC. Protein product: CASSLDGGRGGNEQFF.

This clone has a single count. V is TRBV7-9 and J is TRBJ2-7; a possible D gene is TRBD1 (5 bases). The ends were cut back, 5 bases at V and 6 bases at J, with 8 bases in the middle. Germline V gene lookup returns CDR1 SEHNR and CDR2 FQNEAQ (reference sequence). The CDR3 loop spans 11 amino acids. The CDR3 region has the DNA TGTGCCAGCAGCGAAACAGGCGAGCAGTACTTC. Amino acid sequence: CASSETGEQYF.

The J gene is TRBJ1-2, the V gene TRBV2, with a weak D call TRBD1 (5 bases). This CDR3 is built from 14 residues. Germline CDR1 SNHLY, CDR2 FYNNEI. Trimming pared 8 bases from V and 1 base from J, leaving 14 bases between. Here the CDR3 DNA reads TGTGCCAGCCAGGGCAGGGTAAATAACTATGGCTACACCTTC. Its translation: CASQGRVNNYGYTF.

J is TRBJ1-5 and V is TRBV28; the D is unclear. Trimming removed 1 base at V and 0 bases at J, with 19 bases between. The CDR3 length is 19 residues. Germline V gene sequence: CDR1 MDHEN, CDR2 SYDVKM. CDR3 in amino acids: CASSLSEQKPPYSNQPQHF. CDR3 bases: TGTGCCAGCAGTTTATCGGAGCAAAAACCACCTTATAGCAATCAGCCCCAGCATTTT.

The CDR3 spells CASSPGGLAGGQETQYF. In DNA form, the CDR3 reads TGTGCCAGCTCACCCGGGGGACTAGCGGGAGGTCAAGAGACCCAGTACTTC. The V and J genes are TRBV18 and TRBJ2-5; TRBD2 aligns across 15 bases. Losses at the gene ends were 3 bases for V and 2 bases for J; bases not matched to a gene: 4. Germline V gene data show CDR1 as KGHSH and CDR2 as LQKENI. The CDR3 covers 17 residues.

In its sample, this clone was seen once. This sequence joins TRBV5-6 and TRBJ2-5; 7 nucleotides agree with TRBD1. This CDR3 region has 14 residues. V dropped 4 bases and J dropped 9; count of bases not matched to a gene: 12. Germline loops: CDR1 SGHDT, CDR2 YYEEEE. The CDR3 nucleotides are TGTGCCAGCAGCGGACCCGGGACAGCCCAGGCCCAGTACTTC. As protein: CASSGPGTAQAQYF.

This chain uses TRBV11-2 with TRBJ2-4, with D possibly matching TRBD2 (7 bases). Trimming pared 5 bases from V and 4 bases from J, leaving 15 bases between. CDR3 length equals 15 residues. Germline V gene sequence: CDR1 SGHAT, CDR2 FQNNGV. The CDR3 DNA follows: TGTGCCAGCAGCCCCCTAGGGGGAGGGAAAAACATTCAGTACTTC. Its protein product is CASSPLGGGKNIQYF.

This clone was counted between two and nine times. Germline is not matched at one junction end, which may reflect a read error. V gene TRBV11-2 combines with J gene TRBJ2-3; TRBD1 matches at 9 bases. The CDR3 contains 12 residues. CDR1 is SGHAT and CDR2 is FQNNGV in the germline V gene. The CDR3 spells CASRGTGISSHF. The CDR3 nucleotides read TGTGCCAGCAGGGGGACAGGGATCTCTTCGCATTTT.

CDR3 nucleotides: TGTGCCAGTAGCCCGGGAACCCGCTCCTACGAGCAGTACTTC. Its translation is CASSPGTRSYEQYF. The V and J genes are TRBV19 and TRBJ2-7, with D possibly being TRBD2 (5 bases). Trimming took off 6 bases at V and 0 bases at J, with 12 bases between the two ends. The CDR3 length is 14 residues. The germline V gene has CDR1 LNHDA and CDR2 SQIVND (reference sequence). Variable domain in full (rest from reference TRBV19 and TRBJ2-7): DGGITQSPKYLFRKEGQNVTLSCEQNLNHDAMYWYRQDPGQGLRLIYYSQIVNDFQKGDIAEGYSVSREKKESFPLTVTSAQKNPTAFYLCASSPGTRSYEQYFGPGTRLTVT.

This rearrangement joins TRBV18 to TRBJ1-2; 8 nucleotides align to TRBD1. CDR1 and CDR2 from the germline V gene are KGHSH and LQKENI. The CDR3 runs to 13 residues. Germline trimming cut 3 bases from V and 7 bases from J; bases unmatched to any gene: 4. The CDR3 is CASSPGTGRGYTF. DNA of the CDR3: TGTGCCAGCTCACCTGGGACAGGACGTGGCTACACCTTC.

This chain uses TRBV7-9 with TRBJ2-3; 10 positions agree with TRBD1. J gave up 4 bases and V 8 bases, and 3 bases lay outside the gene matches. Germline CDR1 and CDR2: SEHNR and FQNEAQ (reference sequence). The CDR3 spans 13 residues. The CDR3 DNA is TGTGCCAGCGACAGGGGGCTGGCAGATACGCAGTATTTT. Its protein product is CASDRGLADTQYF.

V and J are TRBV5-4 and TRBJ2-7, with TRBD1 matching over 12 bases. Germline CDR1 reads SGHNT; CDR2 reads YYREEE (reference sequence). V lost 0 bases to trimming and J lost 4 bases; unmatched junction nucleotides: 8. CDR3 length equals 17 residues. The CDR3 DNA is TGTGCCAGCAGCTTGGCTATGGGGACAGGGGGCAAGTACGAGCAGTACTTC. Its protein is CASSLAMGTGGKYEQYF.

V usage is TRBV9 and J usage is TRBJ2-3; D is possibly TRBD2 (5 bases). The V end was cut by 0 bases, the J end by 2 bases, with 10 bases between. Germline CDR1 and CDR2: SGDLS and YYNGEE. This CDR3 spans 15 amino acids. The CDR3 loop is CASSVASGFTDTQYF. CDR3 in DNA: TGTGCCAGCAGCGTAGCGTCGGGATTCACAGATACGCAGTATTTT. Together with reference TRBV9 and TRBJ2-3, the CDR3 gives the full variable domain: DSGVTQTPKHLITATGQRVTLRCSPRSGDLSVYWYQQSLDQGLQFLIQYYNGEERAKGNILERFSAQQFPDLHSELNLSSLELGDSALYFCASSVASGFTDTQYFGPGTRLTVL.